The clone carrying this T cell receptor (beta chain) has ten or more counts. There were TCR beta CDR3 regions amplified from RNA transcripts. Carried out on the TCR CDR3, a first-round RT-PCR used the HTBI primer set. TCRdb re-called the multiplex PCR reads with MiXCR, one entry per CDR3 protein. This table holds roughly 650,000 distinct CDR3 sequences, around 15% found once. These data come from a study of T cells in Graves' hyperthyroidism and ophthalmopathy. V was shortened by 1 base and J by 2 bases, with 13 bases between the two germline ends. There are 16 residues in the CDR3. Germline V gives CDR1 LNHNV, CDR2 YYDKDF (reference sequence).

Material: blood. This TCR derives from a woman in her forties with Graves' ophthalmopathy. This rearrangement joins TRBV15 to TRBJ2-3; D remains unclear. Here the CDR3 reads CATSRALSRSTDTQYF. For the CDR3, the DNA is TGTGCCACCAGCAGAGCCCTTAGCCGGTCCACAGATACGCAGTATTTT.